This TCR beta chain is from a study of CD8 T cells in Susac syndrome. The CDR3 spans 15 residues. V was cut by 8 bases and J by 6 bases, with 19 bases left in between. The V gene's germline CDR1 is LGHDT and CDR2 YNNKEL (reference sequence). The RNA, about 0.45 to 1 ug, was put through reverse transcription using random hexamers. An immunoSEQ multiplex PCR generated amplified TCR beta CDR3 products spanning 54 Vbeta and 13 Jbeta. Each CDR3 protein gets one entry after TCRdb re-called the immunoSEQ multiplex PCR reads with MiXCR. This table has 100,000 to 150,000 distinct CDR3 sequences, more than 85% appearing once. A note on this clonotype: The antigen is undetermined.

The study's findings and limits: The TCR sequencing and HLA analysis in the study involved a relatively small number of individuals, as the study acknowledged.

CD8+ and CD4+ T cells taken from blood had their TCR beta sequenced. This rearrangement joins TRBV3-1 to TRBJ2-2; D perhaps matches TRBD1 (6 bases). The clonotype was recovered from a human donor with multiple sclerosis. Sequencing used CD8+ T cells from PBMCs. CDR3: CASGRLGRGPGELFF. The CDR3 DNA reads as TGTGCCAGCGGCCGGCTCGGCAGGGGTCCCGGGGAGCTGTTTTTT.